This TCR beta chain was sequenced for a study of OX40 agonist ivuxolimab in advanced cancers. In the case of this clone: Its antigen is still unknown.

Sequencing was performed with immunoSEQ multiplex PCR; in TCRdb, only in-frame clones are kept and a portion is missing. In the table there are about 94,000 clones, approximately 93% of which are singletons. General observations from the study: Relative to CD4+ cells, CD8+ T cells on average had more expanded clones. In the 0.1 to 3.0 mg/kg range, CD4+ and CD8+ blood T cells had expanded clonally by week 6.

Sequences were derived from CD4+ or CD8+ T cells sorted from blood, sampled in a trial of the OX40 agonist ivuxolimab. The origin of this receptor is an adult with an advanced solid tumor such as melanoma, head and neck, liver or kidney cancer.

The CDR3 here is CASSTYRLAERSDNEQFF. The CDR3 coding sequence is TGTGCCAGCAGCACCTACCGACTAGCGGAGAGGAGCGACAATGAGCAGTTCTTC. The V gene is TRBV5-4, the J gene TRBJ2-1; TRBD2 matches 9 bases. Germline CDR1 is SGHNT and CDR2 is YYREEE (reference sequence). V shed 4 bases and J 5 bases; nucleotides not matched to a gene: 16. CDR3 length: 18 amino acids.